This T cell receptor (beta chain) was recovered during a study of cytomegalovirus exposure and HLA in healthy donors. Points on this clone: Its antigen is not known.

The PCR ran on 60 Vbeta and 13 Jbeta primers. Under the authors' procedure: An analysis that came later counted roughly 87 million unique TCR beta chains, approximately 11 million shared. The assay was immunoSEQ multiplex PCR, and TCRdb's table has in-frame clones only and misses some. V, J and clone size reflect that table, while D and trimming were determined from the DNA. The table records 90,000 or so clones, 65% to 80% of them present only once. This CDR3 comprises 17 residues. Germline V CDR1 and CDR2: LGHNA, YSLEER. V was pared by 5 bases and J by 5 bases, with 24 bases between. Findings and caveats of the study: Sequence variants that were highly shared formed a cluster that was likely a sequencing artifact.

The sequence came from a woman under 30 in good health and CMV-seropositive. Specimen: PBMCs. The gene calls are TRBV4-3 and TRBJ1-1, with D uncertain. The CDR3 nucleotides are TGCGCCAGCAGCGGGCAAGGTGGAACCGGACTGGGGACTGAAGCTTTCTTT. Translating gives CASSGQGGTGLGTEAFF.